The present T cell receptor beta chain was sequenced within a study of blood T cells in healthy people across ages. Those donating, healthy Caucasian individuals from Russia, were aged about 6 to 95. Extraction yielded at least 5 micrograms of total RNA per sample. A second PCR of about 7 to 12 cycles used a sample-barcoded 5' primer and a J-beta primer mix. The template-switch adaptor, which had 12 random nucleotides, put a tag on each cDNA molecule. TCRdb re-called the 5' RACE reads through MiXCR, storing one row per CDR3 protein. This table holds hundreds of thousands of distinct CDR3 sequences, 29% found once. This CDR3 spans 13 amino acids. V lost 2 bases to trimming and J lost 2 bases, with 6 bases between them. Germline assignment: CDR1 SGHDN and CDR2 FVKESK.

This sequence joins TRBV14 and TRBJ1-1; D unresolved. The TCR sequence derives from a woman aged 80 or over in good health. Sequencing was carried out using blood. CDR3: CASSQTDNTEAFF. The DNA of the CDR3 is TGTGCCAGCAGCCAAACAGATAACACTGAAGCTTTCTTT.